This passage covers 8 T cell receptor beta chains from one sample sequenced in a study of cytomegalovirus exposure and HLA in healthy donors. A multiplex PCR was run with 60 Vbeta primers and 13 Jbeta primers. Method: immunoSEQ multiplex PCR; TCRdb's copy keeps in-frame clones and lacks some. The data show roughly 100,000 clones, under 80% seen once. Sequencing used PBMCs. These receptors all stem from a woman in her thirties or forties in good health and CMV-seropositive.

The genes are TRBV15 and TRBJ1-4; tentative D call: TRBD1 (5 bases). CDR1 and CDR2 (germline): LNHNV, YYDKDF (reference sequence). With 1 base removed from V and 6 bases from J, the gap between germline ends came to 15 bases. CDR3 size: 16 residues. CDR3 protein: CATSRVPRGTDEKLFF. The CDR3 nucleotides read TGTGCCACCAGCAGAGTACCACGGGGGACGGATGAAAAACTGTTTTTT.

The V and J genes are TRBV6-1 and TRBJ2-7, with D maybe TRBD1 (5 bases). The V end was cut by 7 bases, the J end by 4 bases, with 20 bases between. The CDR3 consists of 15 residues. Germline V gene data show CDR1 as MNHNS and CDR2 as SASEGT. CDR3 loop: CASTHGAVGPYEQYF. CDR3 DNA: TGTGCCAGCACCCATGGGGCAGTTGGACCTTACGAGCAGTACTTC.

The chain employs TRBV7-9 and TRBJ1-2, with D unclear. Germline V gene lookup returns CDR1 SEHNR and CDR2 FQNEAQ (reference sequence). This CDR3 is 15 amino acids long. Between the trimmed V and J ends, which lost 7 bases and 8 bases, there was a span of 23 bases. The CDR3 DNA follows: TGTGCCAGCACCCCCACCAGGCAGGTTGTGTGGGGCTACACCTTC. Its translation is CASTPTRQVVWGYTF.

The chain recombines TRBV4-2 with TRBJ2-1, with D possibly TRBD2 on 5 matching bases. This CDR3 region has 12 residues. Trimming left V 4 bases short and J 8 bases short, with 9 bases between. Germline V gene sequence: CDR1 LGHNA, CDR2 YNFKEQ. Here the CDR3 DNA reads TGTGCCAGCAGCCTTACTAGTTATGAGCAGTTCTTC. This codes for CASSLTSYEQFF.

V is TRBV7-3 and J is TRBJ2-1, with D perhaps TRBD2 (6 bases). Per the germline V gene, CDR1 is SGHTA and CDR2 is FQGTGA. Trimming removed 5 bases from V and 8 bases from J, with 19 bases in between. CDR3 length: 15 amino acids. CDR3 in DNA: TGTGCCAGCAGCCCCTTAGCGGTTCTAAGGGATGAGCAGTTCTTC. Protein product: CASSPLAVLRDEQFF.

In its sample, this clone was seen a few times. This rearrangement joins TRBV5-6 to TRBJ1-2; TRBD1 might be the D (5 bases). The CDR3 spans 13 residues. Germline V lookup: CDR1 SGHDT, CDR2 YYEEEE. V was trimmed by 7 bases and J by 5 bases, leaving 15 bases between them. For the CDR3, the DNA is TGTGCCAGCCTACAGAACAGGAATTATGGCTACACCTTC. It translates to CASLQNRNYGYTF.

The chain recombines TRBV28 with TRBJ2-1, with 7 bases lining up with TRBD1. The V segment lost 5 bases and the J segment 12 bases; nucleotides outside the gene matches: 4. The CDR3 loop spans 11 amino acids. Germline V lookup: CDR1 MDHEN, CDR2 SYDVKM. The CDR3 DNA sequence: TGTGCCAGCAGTGCCCGGGACAGGCAGTTCTTC. Protein sequence: CASSARDRQFF.

The rearrangement joins TRBV10-3 to TRBJ1-6; D perhaps matches TRBD1 (6 bases). V was clipped by 0 bases and J by 5 bases, with 8 bases between them. Germline lookup yields CDR1 ENHRY and CDR2 SYGVKD. CDR3 length: 15 residues. CDR3 sequence: CAISESDRNNSPLHF. For the CDR3, the DNA is TGTGCCATCAGTGAGTCGGACAGAAATAATTCACCCCTCCACTTT.